Sequencing of this TCR beta chain was carried out in a study of cytomegalovirus exposure and HLA in healthy donors (dated by TCRdb to 2016 to 2017). Regarding the study in general: A later analysis indicated that the 95 to 150 validation repertoires were generated on the platform also employed for the 700 or so repertoires of the first cohort. The study aimed to test whether signatures of past pathogen exposure could be identified by cataloging public T cell receptors. A separate validation cohort of 100 to 150 different subjects was used in addition to the roughly 720-subject first cohort. To predict cytomegalovirus infection status, the study brought together high-throughput TCR immunosequencing, statistical association of individual TCRs with disease status, and machine learning.

The donors were included in the validation cohort of over a hundred subjects, a group kept apart from the roughly 690-subject first cohort. General study outcomes and caveats: The study gave a list of 150 to 200 TCR beta chains associated with cytomegalovirus. The classifier was reported to diagnose cytomegalovirus status with high specificity and sensitivity in both the original cohort and the validation cohort. A few of the identified cytomegalovirus-associated TCR beta chains were confirmed in vitro to be specific for cytomegalovirus antigens. A later analysis lacked HLA typing for the validation cohort, so it scored co-occurrence in that cohort across all 110 or so repertoires. It was suggested by the authors that the approach could potentially be generalized to other disease states and immunological phenotypes. In a later analysis, TCRs clustered in the first cohort were found to also tend to co-occur in the 130 or so validation repertoires, with over 90% of cluster scores above 0. While some public TCRs were present in many individuals, most TCR sequences turned up only very rarely across donors.

The sample holds one count of this clone. The target of this receptor is not known. The input lacks base qualities; no much larger clone sits a single base away. The library was generated by the immunoSEQ multiplex PCR assay. On the study's bioinformatics: To diagnose cytomegalovirus status from the catalog of TCR beta chain sequences, a statistical classification framework was built. The table comes from immuneACCESS by way of TCRdb, which keeps in-frame sequences with V and J called. Part of the clones is missing from these tables; in studies checked, under half for an unresolved V gene and the rest for unknown reasons. The V and J calls and clone size were taken over from that table, and D and trimming were inferred from the DNA. The sample table shows roughly 50,000 clones, and 93% are seen once. Jointly, the top ten make up more than 1.5% of the sample. Trimming accounts for 0 bases at V and 1 base at J, while the number of junction bases matched to no gene is 2. Reading the germline V gene gives CDR1 MGHRA and CDR2 YSYEKL. From its cysteine to its phenylalanine, the CDR3 spans 15 amino acids. Left in the record is the CDR3 DNA by itself, 45 bases read in frame from the first base.

Input material: PBMCs. The chain links TRBV4-1 with TRBJ1-1, and TRBD1 aligns with 7 junction nucleotides. The source is a woman younger than 30 in good health and CMV-seropositive. The sequence in DNA is TGCGCCAGCAGCCAAGAACAGGGGACGAACACTGAAGCTTTCTTT. This gives the protein CASSQEQGTNTEAFF.